This T cell receptor beta chain was identified in a study of cytomegalovirus exposure and HLA in healthy donors. To note about this clone: The antigen is undetermined.

Donors consisted of healthy bone marrow donors. Germline lookup yields CDR1 MNHEY and CDR2 SMNVEV (reference sequence). Trimming left V 5 bases short and J 0 bases short, with 2 bases between. This CDR3 has 11 residues. Both 60 Vbeta primers and 13 Jbeta primers went into the PCR. Assay used: immunoSEQ multiplex PCR; TCRdb lists only in-frame clones, some missing. This repertoire shows about 160,000 clones, nearly 80% found once; its top ten account for approximately 3%. Overall study findings and caveats: Later on, a genetic analysis was performed. It linked a missense variant in DCLRE1C with V- and J-gene trimming of TCR beta. A later look showed TCR association rates differing by HLA locus, highest for DRB1 and lowest for HLA-C. Cytomegalovirus-associated TCR beta chains were listed, numbering roughly 150.

This TCR was sampled from a woman in her 40s in good health and CMV-seronegative. The chain combines TRBV27 with TRBJ2-7; unclear D gene. Sequenced input: PBMCs. In DNA form, the CDR3 reads TGTGCCAGCAGTCTCTCCTACGAGCAGTACTTC. Amino acid sequence: CASSLSYEQYF.